The rows below give T cell receptor beta chains drawn from one sample of a study of blood T cell repertoires in COVID-19. TCRdb keeps only in-frame clones here, not all; method: immunoSEQ multiplex PCR. The profile covers about 140,000 clones, with under 85% appearing a single time and 8.8% taken by the ten largest. Sequencing used peripheral blood. These TCRs come from a woman of 80 years or more in a cohort sampled during active or convalescent COVID-19. The CDR3 runs from the conserved cysteine through the conserved F or W. A D gene is named only where the DNA matches it firmly. Clone size is not always given. Where it is, it says once, few, many or a class for expanded clones.

CDR3	DNA	J	V	size	D
CASSPGVSGANVLTF	TGCGCCAGCAGCCCAGGGGTATCTGGGGCCAACGTCCTGACTTTC	TRBJ2-6	TRBV5-1	NA	NA
CASTAGVPETQYF	TGTGCCAGCACGGCCGGGGTCCCAGAGACCCAGTACTTC	TRBJ2-5	TRBV28	NA	NA
CASGEQNTDTQYF	TGTGCCAGCGGGGAGCAGAACACAGATACGCAGTATTTT	TRBJ2-3	TRBV3-1/TRBV3-2	NA	NA
CASSLETGWYGYTF	TGTGCCAGCAGCTTAGAGACAGGGTGGTATGGCTACACCTTC	TRBJ1-2	TRBV7-2	NA	TRBD1
CATLAGGSYNEQFF	TGTGCCACCCTCGCGGGGGGCTCCTACAATGAGCAGTTCTTC	TRBJ2-1	TRBV27	few	TRBD2
CAWRIQAGSYGYTF	TGTGCCTGGAGGATACAGGCTGGTAGCTATGGCTACACCTTC	TRBJ1-2	TRBV30	NA	NA
CASSETNLNTGELFF	TGTGCCAGCAGCGAAACGAACTTGAACACCGGGGAGCTGTTTTTT	TRBJ2-2	TRBV4-2	NA	NA
CASRRGLSSGANVLTF	TGTGCCAGCAGGAGGGGGCTGAGCTCTGGGGCCAACGTCCTGACTTTC	TRBJ2-6	TRBV28	NA	TRBD1
CASSTRVSKNIQYF	TGTGCCAGCAGCACCAGGGTTAGCAAAAACATTCAGTACTTC	TRBJ2-4	TRBV7-9	NA	NA
CASSASTGSWSSPLHF	TGTGCCAGCAGCGCATCGACAGGGAGTTGGAGTTCACCCCTCCACTTT	TRBJ1-6	TRBV9	few	TRBD1
CASSRLQGGVDTQYF	TGCGCCAGCAGCCGACTACAGGGGGGAGTAGATACGCAGTATTTT	TRBJ2-3	TRBV4-1	NA	TRBD1
CASSLGQGHEQFF	TGTGCCAGCAGCTTAGGGCAGGGGCATGAGCAGTTCTTC	TRBJ2-1	TRBV11-1	once	NA
CASSPVRVSTGELFF	TGTGCCAGCAGCCCTGTGCGTGTGAGCACCGGGGAGCTGTTTTTT	TRBJ2-2	TRBV9	NA	NA
CASRQRGGVGYGYTF	TGTGCCAGCAGGCAAAGAGGGGGCGTCGGGTATGGCTACACCTTC	TRBJ1-2	TRBV5-5	NA	TRBD1
CASSQEMDTEAFF	TGCGCCAGCAGCCAGGAGATGGACACTGAAGCTTTCTTT	TRBJ1-1	TRBV4-3	NA	NA
CASSSGGMDNEQFF	TGCGCCAGCAGCTCGGGGGGGATGGACAATGAGCAGTTCTTC	TRBJ2-1	TRBV5-1	once	TRBD2
CASSYSKDRVGNQPQHF	TGTGCCAGCAGTTACTCCAAAGACAGGGTCGGCAATCAGCCCCAGCATTTT	TRBJ1-5	TRBV6-2/TRBV6-3	NA	TRBD1
CASPLEDSYGYTF	TGTGCCAGCCCTCTAGAAGATTCATATGGCTACACCTTC	TRBJ1-2	TRBV7-2	NA	NA
CASSQGGIAGGLETQYF	TGCGCCAGCAGCCAAGGTGGAATAGCGGGGGGGTTAGAGACCCAGTACTTC	TRBJ2-5	TRBV4-1	NA	TRBD2
CATSDHRGGTQYF	TGTGCCACCAGTGACCACAGGGGTGGTACGCAGTATTTT	TRBJ2-3	TRBV24-1	NA	TRBD1
CASSSQTSGGAGADTQYF	TGTGCCAGCAGCTCACAGACTAGCGGGGGGGCCGGGGCAGATACGCAGTATTTT	TRBJ2-3	TRBV21-1	NA	NA
CASSPGRETQYF	TGTGCCAGCAGTCCGGGTAGAGAGACCCAGTACTTC	TRBJ2-5	TRBV3-1/TRBV3-2	NA	NA
CASTGYWGGDTDTQYF	TGTGCCAGTACCGGCTACTGGGGGGGCGACACAGATACGCAGTATTTT	TRBJ2-3	TRBV19	NA	NA
CASSPLSATNEKLFF	TGTGCCAGCTCACCCCTATCCGCAACTAATGAAAAACTGTTTTTT	TRBJ1-4	TRBV18	NA	NA
CASSYSNRGHGELFF	TGTGCCAGCAGTTACTCGAACAGGGGCCACGGGGAGCTGTTTTTT	TRBJ2-2	TRBV6-5	NA	TRBD1
CASSHRGQGLRAFF	TGTGCCAGCAGCCACCGGGGACAGGGTCTTCGGGCTTTCTTT	TRBJ1-1	TRBV14	once	TRBD1
CASSPIGTSSPDTQYF	TGTGCCAGCTCACCGATCGGAACTAGCTCCCCAGATACGCAGTATTTT	TRBJ2-3	TRBV18	NA	NA
CASSLGLAGTNEQFF	TGTGCCAGCAGCCTGGGACTAGCGGGTACCAATGAGCAGTTCTTC	TRBJ2-1	TRBV9	NA	TRBD2
CASSSLTGMNTEAFF	TGTGCCAGCAGTTCTCTGACAGGGATGAACACTGAAGCTTTCTTT	TRBJ1-1	TRBV27	NA	TRBD1
CASSILAGGSHIQYF	TGTGCCAGCAGTATACTAGCGGGGGGGAGTCACATTCAGTACTTC	TRBJ2-4	TRBV2	NA	TRBD2
CASSQVWTSGGHEQYF	TGTGCCAGCAGCCAAGTCTGGACTAGCGGGGGTCACGAGCAGTACTTC	TRBJ2-7	TRBV3-1/TRBV3-2	NA	TRBD2
CASSPVGQPEAFF	TGTGCCAGCAGCCCCGTGGGACAGCCTGAAGCTTTCTTT	TRBJ1-1	TRBV6-6	once	TRBD1
CASRPPGQAYGYTF	TGTGCCAGCAGACCACCGGGACAAGCCTATGGCTACACCTTC	TRBJ1-2	TRBV11-2	NA	NA
CSAPESGTDTQYF	TGCAGCGCGCCTGAGTCGGGCACAGATACGCAGTATTTT	TRBJ2-3	TRBV29-1	NA	NA
CASSLASQGVGIQYF	TGCGCCAGCAGCTTGGCCAGCCAGGGGGTTGGCATTCAGTACTTC	TRBJ2-4	TRBV5-1	NA	TRBD1
CAVQGRANVLTF	TGTGCCGTACAGGGGAGGGCCAACGTCCTGACTTTC	TRBJ2-6	TRBV6-5	once	TRBD1
CSVAGLAGANTGELFF	TGCAGCGTTGCGGGACTAGCGGGAGCGAACACCGGGGAGCTGTTTTTT	TRBJ2-2	TRBV29-1	NA	TRBD2
CASSVALYNEQFF	TGTGCCAGCAGCGTAGCTCTCTACAATGAGCAGTTCTTC	TRBJ2-1	TRBV9	NA	NA
CASSLAGSGNQPQHF	TGCGCCAGCAGCTTGGCTGGGAGTGGCAATCAGCCCCAGCATTTT	TRBJ1-5	TRBV5-1	NA	NA
CASRSDRGQGGYTF	TGTGCCAGCAGGAGTGACAGGGGGCAGGGTGGCTACACCTTC	TRBJ1-2	TRBV6-5	once	TRBD1
CASSYAGGSNQPQHF	TGTGCCAGCAGTTACGCGGGGGGAAGCAATCAGCCCCAGCATTTT	TRBJ1-5	TRBV6-6	NA	NA
CASSETGFGSYNSPLHF	TGTGCCAGCAGCGAGACAGGGTTTGGGTCCTATAATTCACCCCTCCACTTT	TRBJ1-6	TRBV9	NA	TRBD1
CASRLSEGGETQYF	TGTGCCAGCAGGTTGAGCGAGGGCGGTGAGACCCAGTACTTC	TRBJ2-5	TRBV2	NA	NA
CASSGGTGDNYGYTF	TGCGCCAGCAGTGGAGGGACAGGGGATAACTATGGCTACACCTTC	TRBJ1-2	TRBV10-2	NA	TRBD1
CASSQVTGDTGELFF	TGCGCCAGCAGCCAAGTTACGGGGGACACCGGGGAGCTGTTTTTT	TRBJ2-2	TRBV4-3	once	NA
CASSLGLDNEQFF	TGTGCCAGCAGCTTAGGACTAGACAATGAGCAGTTCTTC	TRBJ2-1	TRBV11-3	NA	NA
CASSGQGGAGELFF	TGTGCCAGTAGCGGACAGGGGGGGGCCGGGGAGCTGTTTTTT	TRBJ2-2	TRBV19	NA	TRBD1
CASREISTDTQYF	TGTGCCAGCAGAGAGATTAGCACAGATACGCAGTATTTT	TRBJ2-3	TRBV6-5	once	NA